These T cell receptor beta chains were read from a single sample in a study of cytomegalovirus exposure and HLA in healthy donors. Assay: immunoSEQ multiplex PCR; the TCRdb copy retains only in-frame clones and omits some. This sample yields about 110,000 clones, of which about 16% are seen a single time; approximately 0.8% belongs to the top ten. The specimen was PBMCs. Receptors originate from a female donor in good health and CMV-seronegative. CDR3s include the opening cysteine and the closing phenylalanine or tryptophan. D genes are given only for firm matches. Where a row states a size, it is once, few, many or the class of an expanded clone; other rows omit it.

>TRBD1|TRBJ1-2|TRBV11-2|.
CASSPDRNYGYTF
TGTGCCAGCAGTCCGGACAGGAACTATGGCTACACCTTC
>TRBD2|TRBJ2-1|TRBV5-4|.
CASSWDSGGAKYNEQFF
TGTGCCAGCAGCTGGGATAGCGGGGGGGCGAAATACAATGAGCAGTTCTTC
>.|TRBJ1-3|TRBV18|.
CASSQQGTSGNTIYF
TGTGCCAGCTCACAACAGGGAACCTCTGGAAACACCATATATTTT
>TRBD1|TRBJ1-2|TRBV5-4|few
CASRYTGGDGYTF
TGTGCCAGCAGGTACACAGGGGGGGATGGCTACACCTTC
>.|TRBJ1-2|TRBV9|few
CASSAQGGANYGYTF
TGTGCCAGCAGCGCCCAGGGCGGCGCTAACTATGGCTACACCTTC
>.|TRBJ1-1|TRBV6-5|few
CASRGIRGEGAFF
TGTGCCAGCAGGGGGATAAGGGGGGAGGGGGCTTTCTTT
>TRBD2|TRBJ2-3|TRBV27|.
CASSFLAGGSDTQYF
TGTGCCAGCAGTTTTTTAGCGGGGGGGTCAGATACGCAGTATTTT
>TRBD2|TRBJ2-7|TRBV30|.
CAWSDGTTGEQYF
TGTGCCTGGAGTGATGGGACTACGGGGGAGCAGTACTTC
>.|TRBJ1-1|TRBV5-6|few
CASSPVGRDKGTEAFF
TGTGCCAGCAGCCCGGTAGGCCGGGACAAGGGCACTGAAGCTTTCTTT
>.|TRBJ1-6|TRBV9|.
CASSVGGGTNSPLHF
TGTGCCAGCAGCGTAGGGGGGGGAACTAATTCACCCCTCCACTTT
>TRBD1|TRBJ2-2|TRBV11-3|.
CASDRDRGLVSGELFF
TGTGCCAGCGACAGGGACAGGGGGCTAGTATCCGGGGAGCTGTTTTTT
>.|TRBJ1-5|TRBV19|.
CASSIREGDSNQPQHF
TGTGCCAGTAGTATACGGGAGGGGGATAGCAATCAGCCCCAGCATTTT
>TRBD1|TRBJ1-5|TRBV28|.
CASSSQDREGQPQHF
TGTGCCAGCAGTTCACAGGACAGGGAAGGGCAGCCCCAGCATTTT
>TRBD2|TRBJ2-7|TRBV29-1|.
CSVRLAGYLEQYF
TGCAGCGTCCGACTAGCGGGATATCTCGAGCAGTACTTC
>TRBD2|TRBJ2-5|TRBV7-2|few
CASSLRTSPRTQETQYF
TGTGCCAGCAGCTTGAGGACTAGCCCTCGCACGCAAGAGACCCAGTACTTC
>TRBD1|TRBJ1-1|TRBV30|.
CAWSVTGGQGQAFF
TGTGCCTGGAGTGTGACGGGGGGACAGGGTCAAGCTTTCTTT
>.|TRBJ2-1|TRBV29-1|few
CSVDDRLENEQFF
TGCAGCGTAGATGACAGGTTAGAAAATGAGCAGTTCTTC
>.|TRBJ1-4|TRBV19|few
CASSYSNEKLFF
TGTGCCAGTAGCTACTCAAATGAAAAACTGTTTTTT
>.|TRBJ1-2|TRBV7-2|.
CASSSQTRGYGYTF
TGTGCCAGCAGCTCCCAGACTAGAGGGTATGGCTACACCTTC
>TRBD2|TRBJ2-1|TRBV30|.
CAWSAGVTSGGTPYNEQFF
TGTGCCTGGAGTGCCGGGGTGACTAGCGGGGGGACCCCCTACAATGAGCAGTTCTTC
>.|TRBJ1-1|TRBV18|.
CATLQGMNTEAFF
TGTGCCACCCTACAGGGTATGAACACTGAAGCTTTCTTT
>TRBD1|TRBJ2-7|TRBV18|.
CASSAPGQGGEQYF
TGTGCCAGCTCAGCTCCGGGACAGGGGGGCGAGCAGTACTTC
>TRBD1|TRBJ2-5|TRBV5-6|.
CASTPTGRGETQYF
TGTGCCAGCACCCCGACAGGGCGAGGGGAGACCCAGTACTTC
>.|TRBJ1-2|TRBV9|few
CASSVGGGPYGYTF
TGTGCCAGCAGCGTAGGGGGGGGACCCTATGGCTACACCTTC
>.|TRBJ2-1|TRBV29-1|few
CSAQSVATNEQFF
TGCAGCGCCCAGTCGGTAGCGACCAATGAGCAGTTCTTC
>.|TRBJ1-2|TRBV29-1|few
CSVRLQAIAYYGYTF
TGCAGCGTTCGTCTACAGGCCATAGCCTACTATGGCTACACCTTC
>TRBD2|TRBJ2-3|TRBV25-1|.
CASSVAGGTDTQYF
TGTGCCAGCAGCGTAGCGGGAGGAACAGATACGCAGTATTTT
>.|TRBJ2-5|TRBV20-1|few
CSASPRETQYF
TGCAGTGCTAGCCCTCGGGAGACCCAGTACTTC
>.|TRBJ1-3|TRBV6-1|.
CASSERRASGNTIYF
TGTGCCAGCAGTGAAAGGCGGGCCTCTGGAAACACCATATATTTT
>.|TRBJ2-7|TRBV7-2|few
CASSFYDTYEQYF
TGTGCCAGCAGCTTTTACGACACCTACGAGCAGTACTTC
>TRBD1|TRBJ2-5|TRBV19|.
CASSLRVRQGFETQYF
TGTGCCAGTAGTCTAAGGGTTCGACAGGGGTTCGAGACCCAGTACTTC
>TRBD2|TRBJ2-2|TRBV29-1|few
CSVVSGAGELFF
TGCAGCGTTGTTAGCGGGGCCGGGGAGCTGTTTTTT
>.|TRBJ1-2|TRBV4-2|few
CASSQNGLGDYGYTF
TGTGCCAGCAGCCAGAACGGGCTAGGGGACTATGGCTACACCTTC
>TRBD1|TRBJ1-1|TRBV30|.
CAWRTGFIFSVAFF
TGTGCCTGGAGGACAGGGTTTATTTTTTCTGTAGCTTTCTTT
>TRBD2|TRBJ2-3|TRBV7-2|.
CASKAAGVGTDTQYF
TGTGCCAGCAAAGCAGCGGGGGTGGGCACAGATACGCAGTATTTT
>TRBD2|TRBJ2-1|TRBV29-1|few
CSVGTSGGAGEQFF
TGCAGCGTTGGGACTAGCGGGGGGGCTGGGGAGCAGTTCTTC
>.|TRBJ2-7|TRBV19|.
CASSIAGEAYEQYF
TGTGCCAGTAGTATAGCAGGGGAAGCCTACGAGCAGTACTTC
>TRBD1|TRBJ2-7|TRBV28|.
CASGGQGPFYEQYF
TGTGCCAGCGGCGGACAGGGGCCCTTTTACGAGCAGTACTTC
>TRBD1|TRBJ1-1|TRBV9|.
CASSAGTGVDTEAFF
TGTGCCAGCAGCGCTGGGACAGGGGTCGACACTGAAGCTTTCTTT
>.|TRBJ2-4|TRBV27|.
CASSFGGAGVNIQYF
TGTGCCAGCAGTTTTGGGGGGGCGGGGGTTAACATTCAGTACTTC
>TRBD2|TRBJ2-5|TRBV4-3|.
CASSQDSPSGYLGTQYF
TGCGCCAGCAGCCAAGATAGTCCTAGCGGGTACCTAGGGACCCAGTACTTC
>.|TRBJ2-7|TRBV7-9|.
CASSLSSVHEQYF
TGTGCCAGCAGCTTGTCTAGCGTCCACGAGCAGTACTTC
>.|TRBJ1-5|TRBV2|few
CASRLGYSNQPQHF
TGTGCCAGCAGGTTGGGCTATAGCAATCAGCCCCAGCATTTT
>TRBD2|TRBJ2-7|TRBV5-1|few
CASSSPASGANYEQYF
TGCGCCAGCAGCTCGCCGGCTAGCGGAGCGAACTACGAGCAGTACTTC
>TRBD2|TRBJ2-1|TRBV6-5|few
CASTWGLAGANEQFF
TGTGCCAGCACCTGGGGACTAGCGGGAGCTAATGAGCAGTTCTTC
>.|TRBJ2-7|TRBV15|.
CATSRVQGYEQYF
TGTGCCACCAGCAGAGTGCAGGGGTACGAGCAGTACTTC
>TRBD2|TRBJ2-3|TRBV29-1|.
CSVQGGRGADTQYF
TGCAGCGTTCAAGGCGGGAGGGGGGCAGATACGCAGTATTTT
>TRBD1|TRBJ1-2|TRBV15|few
CATSSTTGDRNGYTF
TGTGCCACCAGCTCAACAACAGGGGATAGAAATGGCTACACCTTC
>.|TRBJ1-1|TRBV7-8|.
CASSLVASNTEAFF
TGTGCCAGCAGCTTAGTAGCCTCAAACACTGAAGCTTTCTTT
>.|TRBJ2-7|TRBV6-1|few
CASSEALPRAGYEQYF
TGTGCCAGCAGTGAAGCGCTTCCCAGGGCTGGATACGAGCAGTACTTC
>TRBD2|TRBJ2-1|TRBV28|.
CASRTGLAVHLGQFF
TGTGCCAGCAGGACTGGACTAGCGGTTCACCTCGGGCAGTTCTTC
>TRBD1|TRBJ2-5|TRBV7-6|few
CASSGRTGPLSETQYF
TGTGCCAGCAGCGGACGGACAGGGCCTCTGTCAGAGACCCAGTACTTC
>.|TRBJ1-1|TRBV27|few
CASSLIMYTEAFF
TGTGCCAGCAGTTTAATAATGTACACTGAAGCTTTCTTT
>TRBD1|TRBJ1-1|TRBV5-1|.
CASSYDRAGTEAFF
TGCGCCAGCAGCTACGACAGGGCGGGCACTGAAGCTTTCTTT
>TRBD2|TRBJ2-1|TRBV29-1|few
CSVASGSRNNEQFF
TGCAGCGTTGCAAGCGGGAGTAGGAACAATGAGCAGTTCTTC
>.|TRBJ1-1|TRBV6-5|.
CASRMDRSLAEAFF
TGTGCCAGCAGGATGGACAGATCCCTCGCTGAAGCTTTCTTT
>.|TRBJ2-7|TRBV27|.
CASSLSRTAHSYEQYF
TGTGCCAGCAGTTTATCGCGGACAGCGCACTCCTACGAGCAGTACTTC